This T cell receptor (beta chain) was retrieved from a study of T cells after yellow fever vaccination. As for the study in general: Fractions low in cell number were prepared with SMART-Seq v4 Ultra Low Input.

Details on this clonotype: Its antigen is not known.

In TCRdb, the 5' RACE reads were re-called with MiXCR into one record per CDR3 protein. The sample shows around 320,000 distinct CDR3 sequences, 8.7% of them seen only once. Overall study findings and caveats: Clones from primary vaccination mostly reappeared after the booster (roughly 97% CD4, approximately 88% CD8).

This CDR3 is 14 amino acids long. Germline lookup yields CDR1 SGHAT and CDR2 FQNNGV. V was clipped by 2 bases and J by 2 bases, with 9 bases between them. The rearrangement uses TRBV11-2 and TRBJ2-5, with a tentative D call TRBD1 (6 bases). Material: CD4+ T cells sorted from PBMCs, obtained 5 days after the yellow fever booster vaccination. The receptor was derived from a man between 18 and 35 years old who received the YFV17D yellow fever vaccine. The CDR3 protein is CASSLRGWQETQYF. The CDR3 DNA reads TGTGCCAGCAGCTTAAGGGGGTGGCAAGAGACCCAGTACTTC.